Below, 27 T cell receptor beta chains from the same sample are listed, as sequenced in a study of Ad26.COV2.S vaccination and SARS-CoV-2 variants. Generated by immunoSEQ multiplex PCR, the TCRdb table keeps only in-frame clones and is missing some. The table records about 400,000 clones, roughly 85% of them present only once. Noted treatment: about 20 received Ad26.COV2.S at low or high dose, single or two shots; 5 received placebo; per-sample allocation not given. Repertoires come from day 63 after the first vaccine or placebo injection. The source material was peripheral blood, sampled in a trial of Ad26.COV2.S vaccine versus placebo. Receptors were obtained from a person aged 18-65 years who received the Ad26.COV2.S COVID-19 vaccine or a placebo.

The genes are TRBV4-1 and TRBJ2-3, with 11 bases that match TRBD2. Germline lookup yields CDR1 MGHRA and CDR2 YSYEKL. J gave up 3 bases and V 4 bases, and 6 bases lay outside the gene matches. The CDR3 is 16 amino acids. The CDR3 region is CASSRSGGAGTDTQYF. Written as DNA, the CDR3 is TGCGCCAGCAGCCGTAGCGGGGGGGCCGGGACAGATACGCAGTATTTT.

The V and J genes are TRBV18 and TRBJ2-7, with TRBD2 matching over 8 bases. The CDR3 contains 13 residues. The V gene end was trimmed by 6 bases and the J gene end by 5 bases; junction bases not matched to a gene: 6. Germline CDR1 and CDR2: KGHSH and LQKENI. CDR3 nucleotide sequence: TGTGCCAGCTCGGGGACTAGGATCAACGAGCAGTACTTC. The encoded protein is CASSGTRINEQYF.

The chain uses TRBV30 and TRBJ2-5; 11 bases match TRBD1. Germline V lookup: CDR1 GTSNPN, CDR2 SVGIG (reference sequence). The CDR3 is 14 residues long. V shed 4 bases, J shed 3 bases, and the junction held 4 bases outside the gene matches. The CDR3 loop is CAWNRDRGEETQYF. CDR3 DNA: TGTGCCTGGAATAGGGACAGGGGGGAAGAGACCCAGTACTTC.

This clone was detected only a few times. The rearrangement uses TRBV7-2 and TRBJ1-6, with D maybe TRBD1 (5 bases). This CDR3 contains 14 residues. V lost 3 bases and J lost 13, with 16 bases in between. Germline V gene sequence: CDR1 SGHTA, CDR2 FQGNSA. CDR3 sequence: CASSFARDPAPLHF. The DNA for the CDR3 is TGTGCCAGCAGCTTTGCCCGGGACCCTGCTCCCCTCCACTTT. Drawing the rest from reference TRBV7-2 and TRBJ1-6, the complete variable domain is GAGVSQSPSNKVTEKGKDVELRCDPISGHTALYWYRQSLGQGLEFLIYFQGNSAPDKSGLPSDRFSAERTGGSVSTLTIQRTQQEDSAVYLCASSFARDPAPLHFGNGTRLTVT.

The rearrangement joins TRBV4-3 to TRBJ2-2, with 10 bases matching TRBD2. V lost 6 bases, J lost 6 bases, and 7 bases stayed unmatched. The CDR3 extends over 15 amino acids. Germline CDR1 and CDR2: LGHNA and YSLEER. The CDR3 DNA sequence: TGCGCCAGCAGACCGGGACTAGCGTTTCCCGGGGAGCTGTTTTTT. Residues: CASRPGLAFPGELFF.

The CDR3 here is CASSPPKGYRRGGDTQYF. CDR3 DNA sequence: TGTGCCAGCAGCCCACCTAAGGGCTACCGCCGTGGTGGAGATACGCAGTATTTT. The genes are TRBV14 and TRBJ2-3; D not certain. The V end lost 4 bases, the J end lost 5 bases, and 25 bases lay between the germline ends. This CDR3 is built from 18 residues. Germline V lookup: CDR1 SGHDN, CDR2 FVKESK. Full variable domain (rest looked up from reference TRBV14 and TRBJ2-3): EAGVTQFPSHSVIEKGQTVTLRCDPISGHDNLYWYRRVMGKEIKFLLHFVKESKQDESGMPNNRFLAERTGGTYSTLKVQPAELEDSGVYFCASSPPKGYRRGGDTQYFGPGTRLTVL.

The CDR3 sequence: CASSQDPPGLAMGTGELFF. The CDR3 DNA sequence: TGTGCCAGCAGCCAAGATCCCCCCGGACTAGCCATGGGCACCGGGGAGCTGTTTTTT. V gene TRBV4-2 combines with J gene TRBJ2-2; TRBD2 matches 8 bases. This CDR3 contains 19 residues. Germline CDR1 reads LGHNA; CDR2 reads YNFKEQ. With 0 bases clipped from V and 4 bases from J, the junction kept 13 bases outside the gene matches.

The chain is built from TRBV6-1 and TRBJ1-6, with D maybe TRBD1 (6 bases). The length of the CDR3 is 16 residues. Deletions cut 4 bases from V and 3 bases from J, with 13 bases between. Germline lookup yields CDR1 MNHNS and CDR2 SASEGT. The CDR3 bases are TGTGCCAGCAGTGGCCTACAGGGTTTCTATAATTCACCCCTCCACTTT. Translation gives CASSGLQGFYNSPLHF.

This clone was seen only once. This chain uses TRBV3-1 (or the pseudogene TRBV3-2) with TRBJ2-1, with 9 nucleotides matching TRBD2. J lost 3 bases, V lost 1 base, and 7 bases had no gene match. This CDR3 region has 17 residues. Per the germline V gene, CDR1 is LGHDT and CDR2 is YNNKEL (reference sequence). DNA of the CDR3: TGTGCCAGCAGCCAAGGGGAGGGAGCGGGAGGCTACAATGAGCAGTTCTTC. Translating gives CASSQGEGAGGYNEQFF.

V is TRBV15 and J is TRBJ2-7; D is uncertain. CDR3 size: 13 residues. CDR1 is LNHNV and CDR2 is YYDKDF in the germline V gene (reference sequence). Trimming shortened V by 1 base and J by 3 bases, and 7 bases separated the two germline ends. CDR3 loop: CATSRGRVYEQYF. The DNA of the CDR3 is TGTGCCACCAGCAGAGGCCGTGTCTACGAGCAGTACTTC.

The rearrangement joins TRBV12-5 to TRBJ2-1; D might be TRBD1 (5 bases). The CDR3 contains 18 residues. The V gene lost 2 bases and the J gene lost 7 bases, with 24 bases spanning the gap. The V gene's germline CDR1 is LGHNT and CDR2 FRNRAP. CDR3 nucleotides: TGTGCTAGTGGTTTGCTCCCCGATGGGGCCTCCCAGTGGAATGAGCAGTTCTTC. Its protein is CASGLLPDGASQWNEQFF.

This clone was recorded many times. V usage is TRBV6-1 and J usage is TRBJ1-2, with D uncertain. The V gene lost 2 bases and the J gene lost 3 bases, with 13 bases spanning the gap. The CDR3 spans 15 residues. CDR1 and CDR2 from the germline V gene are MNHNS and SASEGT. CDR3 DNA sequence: TGTGCCAGCAGTGAACTTGGAGGGAGGGACTATGGCTACACCTTC. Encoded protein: CASSELGGRDYGYTF.

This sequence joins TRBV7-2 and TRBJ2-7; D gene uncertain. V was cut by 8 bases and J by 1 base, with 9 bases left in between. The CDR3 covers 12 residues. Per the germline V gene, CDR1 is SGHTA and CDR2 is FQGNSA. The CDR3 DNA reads TGTGCCAGCCGAACGGATTCCTACGAGCAGTACTTC. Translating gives CASRTDSYEQYF.

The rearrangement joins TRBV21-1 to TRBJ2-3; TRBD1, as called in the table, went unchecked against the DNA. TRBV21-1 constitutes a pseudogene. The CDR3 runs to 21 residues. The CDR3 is CASNQTPGQPGIGKSTDTQYF. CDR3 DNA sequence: TGTGCCAGCAACCAGACCCCGGGACAGCCAGGGATAGGTAAAAGCACAGATACGCAGTATTTT.

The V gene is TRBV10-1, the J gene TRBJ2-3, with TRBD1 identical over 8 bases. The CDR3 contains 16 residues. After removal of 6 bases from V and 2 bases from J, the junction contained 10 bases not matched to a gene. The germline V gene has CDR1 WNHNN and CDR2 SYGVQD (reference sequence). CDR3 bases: TGCGCCAGCAGCTCGGGACAGGCTAAGTTCACAGATACGCAGTATTTT. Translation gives CASSSGQAKFTDTQYF.

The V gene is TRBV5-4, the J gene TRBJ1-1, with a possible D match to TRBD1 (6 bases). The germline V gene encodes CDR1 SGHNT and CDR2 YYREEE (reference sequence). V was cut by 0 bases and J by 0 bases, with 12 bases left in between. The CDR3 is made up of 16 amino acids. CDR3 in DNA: TGTGCCAGCAGCTTGGGAGGGGGTATCATGAACACTGAAGCTTTCTTT. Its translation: CASSLGGGIMNTEAFF. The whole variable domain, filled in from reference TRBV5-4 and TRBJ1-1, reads ETGVTQSPTHLIKTRGQQVTLRCSSQSGHNTVSWYQQALGQGPQFIFQYYREEENGRGNFPPRFSGLQFPNYSSELNVNALELDDSALYLCASSLGGGIMNTEAFFGQGTRLTVV.

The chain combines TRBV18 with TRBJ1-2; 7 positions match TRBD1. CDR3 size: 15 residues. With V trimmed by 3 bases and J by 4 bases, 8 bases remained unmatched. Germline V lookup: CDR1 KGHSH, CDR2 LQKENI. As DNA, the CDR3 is TGTGCCAGCTCACCGAGCCAGGGGGACTTCTATGGCTACACCTTC. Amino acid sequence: CASSPSQGDFYGYTF. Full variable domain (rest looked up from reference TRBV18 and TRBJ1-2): NAGVMQNPRHLVRRRGQEARLRCSPMKGHSHVYWYRQLPEEGLKFMVYLQKENIIDESGMPKERFSAEFPKEGPSILRIQQVVRGDSAAYFCASSPSQGDFYGYTFGSGTRLTVV.

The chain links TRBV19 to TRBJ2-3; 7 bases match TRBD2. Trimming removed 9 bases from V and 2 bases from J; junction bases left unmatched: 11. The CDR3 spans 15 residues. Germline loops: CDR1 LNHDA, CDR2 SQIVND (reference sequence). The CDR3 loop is CASATGTTATDTQYF. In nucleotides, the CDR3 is TGTGCCAGCGCCACCGGGACTACCGCCACAGATACGCAGTATTTT. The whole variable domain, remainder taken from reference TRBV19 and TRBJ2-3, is DGGITQSPKYLFRKEGQNVTLSCEQNLNHDAMYWYRQDPGQGLRLIYYSQIVNDFQKGDIAEGYSVSREKKESFPLTVTSAQKNPTAFYLCASATGTTATDTQYFGPGTRLTVL.

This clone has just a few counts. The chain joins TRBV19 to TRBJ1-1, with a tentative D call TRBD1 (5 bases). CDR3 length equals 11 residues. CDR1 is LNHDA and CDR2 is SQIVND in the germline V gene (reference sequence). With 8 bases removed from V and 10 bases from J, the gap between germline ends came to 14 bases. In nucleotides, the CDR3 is TGTGCCAGTTGGGGGGGGGAAAGAGCTTTCTTT. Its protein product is CASWGGERAFF.

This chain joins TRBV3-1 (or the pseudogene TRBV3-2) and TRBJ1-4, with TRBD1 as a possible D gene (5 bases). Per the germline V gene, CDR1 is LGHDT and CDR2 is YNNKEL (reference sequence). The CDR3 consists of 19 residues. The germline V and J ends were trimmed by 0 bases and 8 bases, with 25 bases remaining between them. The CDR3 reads CASSQEFRLGTGGAEKLFF. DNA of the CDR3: TGTGCCAGCAGCCAAGAATTTCGACTAGGAACCGGAGGGGCCGAAAAACTGTTTTTT.

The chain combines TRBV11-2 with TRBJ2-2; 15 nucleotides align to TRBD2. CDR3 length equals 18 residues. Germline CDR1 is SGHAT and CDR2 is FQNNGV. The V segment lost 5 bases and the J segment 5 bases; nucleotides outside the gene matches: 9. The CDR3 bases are TGTGCCAGCAGCAAGCCGGGACTAGCGGGGGGCAAGACCGGGGAGCTGTTTTTT. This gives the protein CASSKPGLAGGKTGELFF.

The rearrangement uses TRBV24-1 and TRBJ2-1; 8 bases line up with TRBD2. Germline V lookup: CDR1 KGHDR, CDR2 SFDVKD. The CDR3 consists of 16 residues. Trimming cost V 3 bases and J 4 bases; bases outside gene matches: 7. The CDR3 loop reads CATSDPRGGEYNEQFF. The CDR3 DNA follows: TGTGCCACCAGTGATCCTCGGGGGGGGGAATACAATGAGCAGTTCTTC.

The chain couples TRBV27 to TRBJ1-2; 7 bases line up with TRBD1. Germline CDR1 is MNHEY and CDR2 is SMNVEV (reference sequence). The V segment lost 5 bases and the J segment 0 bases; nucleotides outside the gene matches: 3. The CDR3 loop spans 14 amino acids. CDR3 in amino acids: CASSPQGPNYGYTF. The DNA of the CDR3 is TGTGCCAGCAGTCCACAGGGGCCTAACTATGGCTACACCTTC.

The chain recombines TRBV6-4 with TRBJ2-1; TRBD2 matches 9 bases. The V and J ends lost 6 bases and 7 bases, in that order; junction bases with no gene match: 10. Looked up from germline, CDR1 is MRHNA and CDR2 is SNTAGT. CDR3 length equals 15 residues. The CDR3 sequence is CASSYIPSGENEQFF. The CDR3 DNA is TGTGCCAGCAGCTATATCCCTAGCGGGGAGAATGAGCAGTTCTTC.

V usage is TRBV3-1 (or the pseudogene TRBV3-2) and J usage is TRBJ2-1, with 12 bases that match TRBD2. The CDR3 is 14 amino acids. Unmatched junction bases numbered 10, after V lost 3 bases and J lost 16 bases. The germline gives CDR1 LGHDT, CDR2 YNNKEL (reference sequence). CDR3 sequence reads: CASSHTSGGHDEFF. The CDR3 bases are TGTGCCAGCAGCCACACTAGCGGGGGGCACGATGAATTCTTC.

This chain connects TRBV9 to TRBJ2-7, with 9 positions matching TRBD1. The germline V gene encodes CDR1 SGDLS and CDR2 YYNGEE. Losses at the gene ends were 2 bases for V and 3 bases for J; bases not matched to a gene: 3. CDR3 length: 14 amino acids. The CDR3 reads CASSVDRGGYEQYF. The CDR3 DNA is TGTGCCAGCAGCGTGGACAGGGGAGGCTACGAGCAGTACTTC.

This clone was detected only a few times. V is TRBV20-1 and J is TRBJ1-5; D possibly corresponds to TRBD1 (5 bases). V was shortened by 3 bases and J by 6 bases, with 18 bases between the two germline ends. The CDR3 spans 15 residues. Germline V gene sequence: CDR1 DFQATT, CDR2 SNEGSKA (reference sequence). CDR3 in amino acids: CSASKGSGRAQPQHF. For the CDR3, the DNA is TGCAGTGCTAGTAAGGGGTCAGGGCGGGCTCAGCCCCAGCATTTT.